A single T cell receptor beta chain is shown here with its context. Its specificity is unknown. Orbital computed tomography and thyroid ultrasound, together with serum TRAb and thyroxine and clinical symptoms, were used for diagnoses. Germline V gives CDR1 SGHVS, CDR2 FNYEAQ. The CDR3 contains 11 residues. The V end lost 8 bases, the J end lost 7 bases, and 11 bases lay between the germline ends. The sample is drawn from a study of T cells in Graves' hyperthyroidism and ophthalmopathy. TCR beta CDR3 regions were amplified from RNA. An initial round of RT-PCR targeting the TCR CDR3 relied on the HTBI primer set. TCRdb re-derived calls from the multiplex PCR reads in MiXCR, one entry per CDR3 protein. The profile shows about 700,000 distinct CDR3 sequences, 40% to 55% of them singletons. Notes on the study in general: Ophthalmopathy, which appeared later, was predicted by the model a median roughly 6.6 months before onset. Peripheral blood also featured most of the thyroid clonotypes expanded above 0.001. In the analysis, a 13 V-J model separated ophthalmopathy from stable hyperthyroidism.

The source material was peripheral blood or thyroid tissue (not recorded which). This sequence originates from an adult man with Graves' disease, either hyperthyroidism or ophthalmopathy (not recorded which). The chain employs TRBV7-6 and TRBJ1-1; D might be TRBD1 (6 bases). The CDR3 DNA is TGTGCCAGCGGCTACAGGGTTGAAGCTTTCTTT. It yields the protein CASGYRVEAFF.